This T cell receptor (delta chain) comes out of a study of gamma-delta T cells after stem cell transplantation. This clone was seen a handful of times. A much larger clone lies a single base off, so this may be a read error. Other DNA sequences of this sample code for an identical CDR3. Losses at the gene ends were 3 bases for V and 4 bases for J; bases not matched to a gene: 12. Per the germline V gene, CDR1 is GEAIGNYY and CDR2 is EKD. The CDR3 runs 16 residues. TCRdb reanalyzed the RT-PCR reads using CATT. Among over 2,500 delta-chain clones listed, 1.5% to 2.5% were seen once. Sequencing used gamma-delta T cells. The chain recombines TRDV2 with TRDJ1, with 8 bases that match TRDD3. The source of this sequence is a human donor. It is not recorded whose cells these are; they may come from a transplant donor. The CDR3 bases are TGTGCCTGTGACGGGATACGCCCGGGAAATGGCGATAAACTCATCTTT. This codes for CACDGIRPGNGDKLIF.